What follows are 2 T cell receptor beta chains derived from one specimen sequenced in a study of memory CD4+ T cells and cytomegalovirus serostatus. The sort gate was single viable CD3+CD4+CD8-CD45RO+ cells for memory CD4+ T cells. Measured with immunoSEQ multiplex PCR; TCRdb has only the in-frame clones, and not every one. The sample lists about 61,000 clones, roughly 80% occurring once. Sequenced input: memory CD4+ T cells from blood. The origin of the receptors is an adult in good health and CMV-seronegative. Some clones in this sample may be carry-over from other donors' samples.

V gene TRBV28 combines with J gene TRBJ2-3, with D perhaps matching TRBD2 (6 bases). The CDR3 consists of 15 residues. Germline CDR1 MDHEN, CDR2 SYDVKM. Trimming removed 6 bases from V and 1 base from J, with 14 bases in between. The CDR3 spells CASSWGVEGTDTQYF. The CDR3 coding sequence is TGTGCCAGCAGCTGGGGGGTGGAGGGCACAGATACGCAGTATTTT.

CDR3 loop: CASRIRQTEQFF. The CDR3 nucleotides read TGTGCCAGCAGGATAAGACAGACGGAGCAGTTCTTC. The chain carries TRBV27 and TRBJ2-1; a weak D match, TRBD1 (5 bases). The germline V gene encodes CDR1 MNHEY and CDR2 SMNVEV (reference sequence). The CDR3 runs 12 residues. Trimming removed 6 bases at V and 10 bases at J, with 13 bases between.